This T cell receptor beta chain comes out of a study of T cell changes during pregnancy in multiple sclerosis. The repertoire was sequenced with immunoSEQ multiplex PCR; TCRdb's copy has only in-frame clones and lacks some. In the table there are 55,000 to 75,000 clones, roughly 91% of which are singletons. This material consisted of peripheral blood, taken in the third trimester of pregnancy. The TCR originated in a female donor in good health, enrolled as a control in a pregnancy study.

Here the CDR3 reads CASSLGLAGPYNEQFF. The CDR3 DNA is TGTGCCAGCAGCCTGGGACTAGCGGGTCCATACAATGAGCAGTTCTTC. The chain recombines TRBV9 with TRBJ2-1; 12 positions match TRBD2. The CDR3 runs to 16 residues. V lost 4 bases and J lost 4; bases outside the gene matches: 6. Per germline, CDR1 SGDLS and CDR2 YYNGEE.